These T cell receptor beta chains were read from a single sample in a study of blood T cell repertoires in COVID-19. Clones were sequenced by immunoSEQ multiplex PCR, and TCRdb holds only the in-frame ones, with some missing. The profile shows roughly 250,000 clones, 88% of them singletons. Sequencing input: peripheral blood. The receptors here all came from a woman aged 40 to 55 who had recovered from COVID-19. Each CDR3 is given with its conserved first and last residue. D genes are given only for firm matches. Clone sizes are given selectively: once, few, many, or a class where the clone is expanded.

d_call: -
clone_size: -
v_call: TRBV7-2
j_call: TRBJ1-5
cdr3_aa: CASSVQGRGGAGQPQHF
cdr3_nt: TGTGCCAGCAGCGTCCAGGGGCGGGGGGGCGCCGGTCAGCCCCAGCATTTT

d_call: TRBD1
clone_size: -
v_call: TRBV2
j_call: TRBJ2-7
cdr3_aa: CASSEAVDRGTYEQYF
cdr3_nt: TGTGCCAGCAGTGAAGCGGTGGACAGGGGAACCTACGAGCAGTACTTC

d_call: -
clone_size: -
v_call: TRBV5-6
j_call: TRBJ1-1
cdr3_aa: CASPPRVIMNTEAFF
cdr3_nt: TGTGCCAGTCCCCCGAGGGTGATTATGAACACTGAAGCTTTCTTT

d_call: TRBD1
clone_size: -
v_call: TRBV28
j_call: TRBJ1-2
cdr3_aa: CASSYDRVGGYTF
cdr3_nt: TGTGCCAGCAGCTACGACAGGGTGGGAGGCTACACCTTC

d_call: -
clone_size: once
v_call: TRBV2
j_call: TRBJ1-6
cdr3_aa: CASSVDSAANNSPLHF
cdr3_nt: TGTGCCAGCAGTGTGGACAGTGCAGCGAATAATTCACCCCTCCACTTT

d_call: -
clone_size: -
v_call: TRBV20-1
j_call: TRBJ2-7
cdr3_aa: CSASFVEGGPSYEQYF
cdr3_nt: TGCAGTGCTAGTTTTGTTGAGGGGGGGCCCTCCTACGAGCAGTACTTC

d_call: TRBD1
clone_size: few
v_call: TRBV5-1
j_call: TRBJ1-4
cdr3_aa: CASSRTGVNEKLFF
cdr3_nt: TGCGCCAGCAGCCGTACAGGGGTAAATGAAAAACTGTTTTTT

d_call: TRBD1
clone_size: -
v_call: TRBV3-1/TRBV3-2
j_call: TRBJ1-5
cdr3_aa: CASSQKGAGPQHF
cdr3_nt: TGTGCCAGCAGCCAAAAGGGGGCGGGGCCCCAGCATTTT

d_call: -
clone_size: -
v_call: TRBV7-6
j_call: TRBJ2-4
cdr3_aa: CASSPNEGRLAKNIQYF
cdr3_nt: TGTGCCAGCAGTCCCAACGAGGGCAGATTAGCCAAAAACATTCAGTACTTC

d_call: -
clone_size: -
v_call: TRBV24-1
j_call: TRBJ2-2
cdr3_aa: CATSVQGRTGELFF
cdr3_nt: TGTGCCACCAGTGTGCAGGGGCGGACCGGGGAGCTGTTTTTT

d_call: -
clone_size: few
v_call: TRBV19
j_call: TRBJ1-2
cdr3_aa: CASSIEAGTNGYTF
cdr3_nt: TGTGCCAGTAGTATAGAGGCAGGGACAAATGGCTACACCTTC

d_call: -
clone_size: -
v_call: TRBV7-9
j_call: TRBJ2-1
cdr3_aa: CASSKGGGEQFF
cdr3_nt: TGTGCCAGCAGCAAAGGAGGGGGCGAGCAGTTCTTC

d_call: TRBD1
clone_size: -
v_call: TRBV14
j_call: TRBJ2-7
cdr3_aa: CASSRDRGSLPSYEQYF
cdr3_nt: TGTGCCAGCAGCCGGGACAGGGGATCCCTTCCCTCCTACGAGCAGTACTTC

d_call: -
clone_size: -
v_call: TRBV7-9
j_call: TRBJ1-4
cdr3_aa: CASSLRATNEKLFF
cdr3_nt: TGTGCCAGCAGCCTCAGGGCAACTAATGAAAAACTGTTTTTT

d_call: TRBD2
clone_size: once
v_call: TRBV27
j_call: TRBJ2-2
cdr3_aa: CASSSHRLAGGVGELFF
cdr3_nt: TGTGCCAGCAGTTCGCATCGACTAGCGGGGGGGGTCGGGGAGCTGTTTTTT

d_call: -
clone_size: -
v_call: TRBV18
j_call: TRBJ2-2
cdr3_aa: CASSPQLFRGVGNTGELFF
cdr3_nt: TGTGCCAGCTCACCGCAGTTGTTCAGGGGCGTCGGGAACACCGGGGAGCTGTTTTTT

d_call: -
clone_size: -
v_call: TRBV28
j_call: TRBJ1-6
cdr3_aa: CASSLTLTTPGGSPLHF
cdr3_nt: TGTGCCAGCAGTTTAACCCTGACCACTCCGGGTGGCTCACCCCTCCACTTT

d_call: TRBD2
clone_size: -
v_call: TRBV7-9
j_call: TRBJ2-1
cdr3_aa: CASSTSGRSSYNEQFF
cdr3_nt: TGTGCCAGCAGCACTAGCGGGAGGAGCTCCTACAATGAGCAGTTCTTC

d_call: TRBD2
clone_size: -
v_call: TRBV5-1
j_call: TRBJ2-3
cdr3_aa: CASSLDLNRLAGVDTQYF
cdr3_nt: TGCGCCAGCAGCTTGGACCTGAATCGACTAGCGGGAGTGGATACGCAGTATTTT

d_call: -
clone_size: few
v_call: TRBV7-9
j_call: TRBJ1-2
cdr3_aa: CASSFPAGGGDGYTF
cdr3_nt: TGTGCCAGCAGCTTCCCGGCCGGGGGAGGTGATGGCTACACCTTC

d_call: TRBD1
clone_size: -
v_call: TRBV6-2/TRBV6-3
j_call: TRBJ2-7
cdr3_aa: CASSTLKDRTRGLNEQYF
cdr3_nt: TGTGCCAGCAGTACCCTAAAGGACAGGACCCGTGGCCTTAACGAGCAGTACTTC

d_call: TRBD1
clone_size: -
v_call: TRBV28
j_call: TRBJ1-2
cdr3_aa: CASRGQGRDGYTF
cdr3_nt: TGTGCCAGCAGGGGACAGGGTCGAGATGGCTACACCTTC

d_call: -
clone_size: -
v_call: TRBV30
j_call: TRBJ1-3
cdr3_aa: CAWSVPGAGNTIYF
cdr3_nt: TGTGCCTGGAGTGTACCAGGTGCAGGAAACACCATATATTTT

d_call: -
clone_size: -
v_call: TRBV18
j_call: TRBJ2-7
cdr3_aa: CASSPPPGYEQYF
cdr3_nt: TGTGCCAGCTCACCACCGCCGGGGTACGAGCAGTACTTC

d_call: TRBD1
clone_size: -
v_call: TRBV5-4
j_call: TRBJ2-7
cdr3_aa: CASRAGQGRLNEQYF
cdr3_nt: TGTGCCAGCAGGGCGGGACAGGGACGTTTGAACGAGCAGTACTTC

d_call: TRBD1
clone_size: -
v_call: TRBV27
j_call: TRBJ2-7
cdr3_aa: CASSASWDRSSYEQYF
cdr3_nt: TGTGCCAGCAGTGCTAGCTGGGACAGGTCCTCCTACGAGCAGTACTTC

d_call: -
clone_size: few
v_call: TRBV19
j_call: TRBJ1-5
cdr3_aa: CASSLALLIGGLTDQPQHF
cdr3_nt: TGTGCCAGTAGTTTGGCCTTGTTGATCGGGGGGCTGACAGATCAGCCCCAGCATTTT

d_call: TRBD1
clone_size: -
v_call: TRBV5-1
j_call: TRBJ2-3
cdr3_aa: CASSSGTVLGPRIRTDTQYF
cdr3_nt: TGCGCCAGCAGCTCCGGGACAGTCCTAGGCCCAAGAATCCGCACAGATACGCAGTATTTT

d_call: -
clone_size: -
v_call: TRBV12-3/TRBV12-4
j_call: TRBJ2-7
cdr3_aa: CASRRQDSYEQYF
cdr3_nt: TGTGCCAGCAGGAGACAGGACAGCTACGAGCAGTACTTC

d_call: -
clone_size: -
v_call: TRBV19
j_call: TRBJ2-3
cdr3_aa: CASSIGRVDTQYF
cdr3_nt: TGTGCCAGTAGTATAGGCAGGGTAGATACGCAGTATTTT

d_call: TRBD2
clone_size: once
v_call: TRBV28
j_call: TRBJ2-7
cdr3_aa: CASSLGLAGAEQYF
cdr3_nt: TGTGCCAGCAGCCTGGGACTAGCGGGGGCCGAGCAGTACTTC

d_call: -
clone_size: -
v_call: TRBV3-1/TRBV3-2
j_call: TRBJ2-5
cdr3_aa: CASSQEPRGQETQYF
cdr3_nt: TGTGCCAGCAGCCAAGAGCCACGGGGCCAAGAGACCCAGTACTTC

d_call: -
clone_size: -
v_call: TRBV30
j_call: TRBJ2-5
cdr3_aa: CAWSVPQGTQYF
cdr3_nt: TGTGCCTGGAGTGTGCCCCAGGGGACCCAGTACTTC

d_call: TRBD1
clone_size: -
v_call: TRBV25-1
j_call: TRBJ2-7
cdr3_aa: CASSGGQGPDEQYF
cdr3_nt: TGTGCCAGCAGTGGGGGACAGGGCCCGGACGAGCAGTACTTC

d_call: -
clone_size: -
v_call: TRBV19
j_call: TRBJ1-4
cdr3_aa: CASSTGAGASEKLFF
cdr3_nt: TGTGCCAGTAGTACCGGTGCGGGGGCGAGTGAAAAACTGTTTTTT

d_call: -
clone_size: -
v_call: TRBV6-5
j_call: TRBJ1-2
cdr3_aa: CASTSPLRGYTF
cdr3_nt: TGTGCCAGCACGTCCCCGTTGAGGGGCTACACCTTC